Following are 4 T cell receptor beta chains from one sample sequenced in a study of blood T cell repertoires in COVID-19. Assay: immunoSEQ multiplex PCR; the TCRdb copy retains only in-frame clones and omits some. The sample has fewer than 200,000 clones; 70% to 85% are singletons. The sequenced material came from PBMCs or T cells enriched from blood (not recorded which). All receptors come from a man aged 50 to 60 who had recovered from COVID-19.

This chain links TRBV12-3 or TRBV12-4 with TRBJ1-3; no reliable D call. The V end was cut by 6 bases, the J end by 0 bases, with 3 bases between. This CDR3 has 12 residues. CDR3 nucleotides: TGTGCCAGCAGCCGCTCTGGAAACACCATATATTTT. Translating gives CASSRSGNTIYF.

This clone was recorded a few times. The chain combines TRBV4-1 with TRBJ2-5, with 10 positions matching TRBD2. The CDR3 is 16 amino acids. Trimming cost V 1 base and J 2 bases; bases outside gene matches: 4. In germline, CDR1 is MGHRA, CDR2 YSYEKL. The CDR3 region has the DNA TGCGCCAGCAGCCAAGTGACTAGCGGGCCTCAAGAGACCCAGTACTTC. Its protein is CASSQVTSGPQETQYF.

The V call is TRBV19, the J call TRBJ1-2, with TRBD1 as a possible D gene (5 bases). Germline lookup yields CDR1 LNHDA and CDR2 SQIVND (reference sequence). The V end lost 5 bases, the J end lost 4 bases, and 14 bases lay between the germline ends. The CDR3 is made up of 14 amino acids. The chain's CDR3 is CASSPLTESYGYTF. CDR3 DNA sequence: TGTGCCAGTAGTCCGCTGACAGAAAGCTATGGCTACACCTTC.

This chain links TRBV3-1 (or the pseudogene TRBV3-2) with TRBJ1-5; perhaps TRBD1 as D (5 bases). V gave up 4 bases and J gave up 1 base, with 5 bases separating them. The V gene's germline CDR1 is LGHDT and CDR2 YNNKEL (reference sequence). This CDR3 has 13 residues. The CDR3 is CASSRQSNQPQHF. For the CDR3, the DNA is TGTGCCAGCAGCCGACAGAGCAATCAGCCCCAGCATTTT.